The entry below gives a single T cell receptor beta chain sequence along with its context. The sample comes from a study of control samples from healthy donors and cancer patients. TCRdb keeps only in-frame clones here, not all; method: immunoSEQ multiplex PCR. The sample holds some 120,000 clones, 80% to 90% seen once. CDR1 and CDR2 from the germline V gene are KGHSH and LQKENI. V was pared by 0 bases and J by 4 bases, with 11 bases between. The CDR3 totals 15 residues. The chain employs TRBV18 and TRBJ2-3; maybe TRBD2 (6 bases). This TCR was sampled from a woman between 45 and 65 years old with colorectal cancer. Sequenced sample: PBMCs. CDR3 amino acids: CASSPPSGAADTQYF. The DNA for the CDR3 is TGTGCCAGCTCACCACCGTCGGGAGCAGCAGATACGCAGTATTTT.